This T cell receptor beta chain originates from a study of blood T cell repertoires in COVID-19 (dated by TCRdb to about 2020). Study-level background: Samples covering the acute and convalescent phases of COVID-19 were provided by collaborators in the United States, Italy and Spain. HLA class I and class II types, where available, came from metadata supplied by the sample provider rather than from assay-based typing. The samples were drawn from the first 160 participants of the ongoing ImmuneRACE study and from under 1,500 subjects provided by 6 global collaborators. The sample metadata nearly always contained a de-identified subject ID, COVID-19 status, age in years and sex. The dataset comprised deeply sampled blood TCRbeta repertoires from subjects exposed to, actively infected with, or recovered from COVID-19. The prospective study material was composed of cDNA or gDNA derived from T cells, B-cell-depleted T cells, or PBMCs. The repertoires were released in a freely available public database intended as a resource for research on the immune response to SARS-CoV-2. The full study reports these points: The quantity of clinical and demographic metadata differed by source and by participant and was supplied without curation.

The germline ends are 19 bases apart after V is trimmed by 3 bases and J by 4 bases. CDR1 and CDR2 were assigned from the germline V gene as MNHNS and SASEGT. From its cysteine to its phenylalanine, the CDR3 spans 17 amino acids. Only CDR3 DNA remains: 51 bases, in frame from the first base. TCRbeta CDR3 regions were amplified from genomic DNA using the immunoSEQ Assay, a bias-controlled multiplex PCR. As for the authors' bioinformatics: The number of nucleated cells in each sample was estimated by amplification of reference gene primers within the assay. To quantify the absolute abundance of each unique TCRbeta CDR3 rearrangement, sequence reads were collapsed and filtered. Productive Simpson clonality was computed per sample as the square root of Simpson's diversity index over productive rearrangements. TCRdb limited this immuneACCESS table to in-frame rearrangements with V and J called. A share of clones is missing; checked studies link under half to unresolved V genes, and the rest is unexplained. V, J and clone size were drawn from that table, and D and trimming were deduced from the DNA. The sample includes some 400,000 clones, with around 87% observed a single time. The top ten clonotypes cover roughly 2% of the sample.

At one collaborating source in Seattle, patients were enrolled during active infection and were followed longitudinally through the course of disease. The collaborating institutions used their own protocols to collect whole blood in K2EDTA tubes. For TCRbeta analysis, collaborator samples were shipped as frozen whole blood, as isolated PBMCs, or as DNA extracted from either sample type. To note about this clone: Its cognate antigen has yet to be identified. No much larger clone is present one base from it, and per-base qualities are unavailable.

This clonotype originated in a woman in her fifties or sixties with COVID-19, enrolled during active disease. The sequencing input was peripheral blood. Recombination connected TRBV6-1 to TRBJ1-3, with the D gene not confidently named. The sequenced DNA: TGTGCCAGCAGTGATTTCATAGTGAACCCCAAAGGAAACACCATATATTTT. Its protein is CASSDFIVNPKGNTIYF.